A selection of T cell receptor beta chains follows, all from one sample in a study of CD8 T cells in ankylosing spondylitis. TCRdb recomputed calls from the 5' RACE reads with MiXCR, one row per CDR3 protein. There are some 220,000 distinct CDR3 sequences in the sample; about 7% occur only once, and 13% to 15% lies in the top ten. Sample: blood, either unsorted or a sorted T cell fraction (not recorded which). These receptors were obtained from a male donor with ankylosing spondylitis. Each CDR3 is given with its conserved first and last residue. D genes are given only for firm matches. Where a row states a size, it is once, few, many or the class of an expanded clone; other rows omit it.

V gene: TRBV9
clone size: many
J gene: TRBJ1-1
D gene: .
CDR3 protein: CASSQGSNTEAFF
CDR3 DNA: TGTGCCAGCAGCCAAGGGTCGAACACTGAAGCTTTCTTT

V gene: TRBV5-1
clone size: many
J gene: TRBJ1-1
D gene: TRBD1
CDR3 protein: CASSGTGSTEAFF
CDR3 DNA: TGCGCCAGCAGCGGGACAGGGAGCACTGAAGCTTTCTTT

V gene: TRBV4-3
clone size: many
J gene: TRBJ2-7
D gene: .
CDR3 protein: CASSQERASPYEQYF
CDR3 DNA: TGCGCCAGCAGCCAAGAGCGGGCATCTCCCTACGAGCAGTACTTC

V gene: TRBV4-3
clone size: .
J gene: TRBJ2-7
D gene: .
CDR3 protein: CASSQVDAGTYEQYF
CDR3 DNA: TGCGCCAGCAGCCAAGTGGATGCAGGGACGTACGAGCAGTACTTC

V gene: TRBV3-1
clone size: .
J gene: TRBJ2-1
D gene: TRBD1
CDR3 protein: CASSQNRGRSYNEQFF
CDR3 DNA: TGTGCCAGCAGCCAGAACAGGGGGCGCTCCTACAATGAGCAGTTCTTC

V gene: TRBV27
clone size: many
J gene: TRBJ2-7
D gene: .
CDR3 protein: CASSSLGALEQYF
CDR3 DNA: TGTGCCAGCAGTTCCTTGGGAGCATTGGAGCAGTACTTC

V gene: TRBV29-1
clone size: many
J gene: TRBJ2-7
D gene: TRBD2
CDR3 protein: CSVEFPSGSYEQYF
CDR3 DNA: TGCAGCGTTGAGTTCCCCAGCGGGAGTTACGAGCAGTACTTC

V gene: TRBV7-3
clone size: many
J gene: TRBJ2-2
D gene: TRBD1
CDR3 protein: CASSWTGGTGELFF
CDR3 DNA: TGTGCCAGCAGCTGGACAGGGGGCACCGGGGAGCTGTTTTTT

V gene: TRBV4-2
clone size: few
J gene: TRBJ2-6
D gene: .
CDR3 protein: CAGSQRQSSFYSGANVLTF
CDR3 DNA: TGTGCCGGCAGCCAAAGACAGAGTTCCTTCTACTCTGGGGCCAACGTCCTGACTTTC

V gene: TRBV7-2
clone size: many
J gene: TRBJ2-5
D gene: .
CDR3 protein: CASSLGAGWGRETQYF
CDR3 DNA: TGTGCCAGCAGCTTAGGGGCAGGGTGGGGTCGGGAGACCCAGTACTTC

V gene: TRBV3-1
clone size: many
J gene: TRBJ1-2
D gene: .
CDR3 protein: CASSQVSSYGYTF
CDR3 DNA: TGTGCCAGCAGCCAAGTATCCAGCTATGGCTACACCTTC

V gene: TRBV4-3
clone size: many
J gene: TRBJ2-4
D gene: TRBD1
CDR3 protein: CASSQDARGQNIQYF
CDR3 DNA: TGCGCCAGCAGCCAAGATGCCAGGGGGCAAAACATTCAGTACTTC

V gene: TRBV6-5
clone size: many
J gene: TRBJ2-7
D gene: .
CDR3 protein: CASSYRKKTTEQYF
CDR3 DNA: TGTGCCAGCAGCTACAGGAAGAAAACCACCGAGCAGTACTTC

V gene: TRBV7-9
clone size: .
J gene: TRBJ2-1
D gene: TRBD2
CDR3 protein: CASSLPPGLKSYNEQFF
CDR3 DNA: TGTGCCAGCAGCTTGCCTCCGGGACTAAAGTCCTACAATGAGCAGTTCTTC

V gene: TRBV11-2
clone size: few
J gene: TRBJ2-7
D gene: .
CDR3 protein: CASSWTGQAYEQYF
CDR3 DNA: TGTGCCAGCAGCTGGACTGGACAAGCCTACGAGCAGTACTTC

V gene: TRBV5-6
clone size: many
J gene: TRBJ1-3
D gene: .
CDR3 protein: CASSLLVGQAYSGNTIYF
CDR3 DNA: TGTGCCAGCAGCTTGTTAGTTGGGCAGGCCTACTCTGGAAACACCATATATTTT

V gene: TRBV7-9
clone size: many
J gene: TRBJ2-7
D gene: TRBD1
CDR3 protein: CASSFRGRGDEQYF
CDR3 DNA: TGTGCCAGCAGCTTCAGGGGGCGAGGGGACGAGCAGTACTTC

V gene: TRBV14
clone size: many
J gene: TRBJ1-5
D gene: .
CDR3 protein: CASSQGQVNQPQHF
CDR3 DNA: TGTGCCAGCAGCCAAGGACAGGTCAATCAGCCCCAGCATTTT

V gene: TRBV4-3
clone size: many
J gene: TRBJ2-1
D gene: TRBD1
CDR3 protein: CASSQNRGRSVEQFF
CDR3 DNA: TGCGCCAGCAGCCAAAACAGGGGGCGCAGCGTTGAGCAGTTCTTC

V gene: TRBV29-1
clone size: .
J gene: TRBJ1-1
D gene: TRBD1
CDR3 protein: CSVDGQGPGTEAFF
CDR3 DNA: TGCAGCGTTGATGGACAGGGGCCGGGGACTGAAGCTTTCTTT

V gene: TRBV6-6
clone size: few
J gene: TRBJ2-7
D gene: TRBD1
CDR3 protein: CASSHRTGYEQYF
CDR3 DNA: TGTGCCAGCAGCCACAGGACAGGCTACGAGCAGTACTTC

V gene: TRBV14
clone size: many
J gene: TRBJ2-7
D gene: .
CDR3 protein: CASSQGSGFSYEQYF
CDR3 DNA: TGTGCCAGCAGCCAAGGCTCAGGGTTTTCCTACGAGCAGTACTTC

V gene: TRBV12-3/TRBV12-4
clone size: many
J gene: TRBJ2-1
D gene: TRBD1
CDR3 protein: CASSFASNRGLNEQFF
CDR3 DNA: TGTGCCAGCAGTTTTGCTTCGAACAGGGGGCTGAATGAGCAGTTCTTC

V gene: TRBV7-8
clone size: many
J gene: TRBJ2-5
D gene: .
CDR3 protein: CASSYNGGGRFQETQYF
CDR3 DNA: TGTGCCAGCAGCTACAACGGAGGGGGGCGGTTCCAAGAGACCCAGTACTTC

V gene: TRBV10-3
clone size: many
J gene: TRBJ2-1
D gene: .
CDR3 protein: CAISESGETYNEQFF
CDR3 DNA: TGTGCCATCAGTGAGTCGGGGGAAACCTACAATGAGCAGTTCTTC

V gene: TRBV15
clone size: many
J gene: TRBJ2-7
D gene: .
CDR3 protein: CATSREAVGGPAEQYF
CDR3 DNA: TGTGCCACCAGCAGAGAGGCGGTGGGGGGCCCGGCCGAGCAGTACTTC

V gene: TRBV7-9
clone size: many
J gene: TRBJ2-5
D gene: .
CDR3 protein: CASSLTNSQETQYF
CDR3 DNA: TGTGCCAGCAGCTTAACGAACAGCCAAGAGACCCAGTACTTC

V gene: TRBV27
clone size: few
J gene: TRBJ2-4
D gene: .
CDR3 protein: CASSFTAAHRAKNIQYF
CDR3 DNA: TGTGCCAGCAGTTTCACGGCGGCGCATCGGGCCAAAAACATTCAGTACTTC

V gene: TRBV12-3/TRBV12-4
clone size: many
J gene: TRBJ1-6
D gene: TRBD1
CDR3 protein: CASSLTGLYSPLHF
CDR3 DNA: TGTGCCAGCAGTTTGACAGGGTTATATTCACCCCTCCACTTT

V gene: TRBV28
clone size: .
J gene: TRBJ2-4
D gene: .
CDR3 protein: CATLPGHAGAKNIQYF
CDR3 DNA: TGTGCCACCCTGCCGGGGCATGCCGGAGCCAAAAACATTCAGTACTTC

V gene: TRBV20-1
clone size: few
J gene: TRBJ2-3
D gene: .
CDR3 protein: CSASYGGPGTDTQYF
CDR3 DNA: TGCAGTGCTAGTTACGGAGGGCCGGGCACAGATACGCAGTATTTT

V gene: TRBV28
clone size: many
J gene: TRBJ1-5
D gene: TRBD1
CDR3 protein: CASSFPPTGGVQPQHF
CDR3 DNA: TGTGCCAGCAGTTTCCCCCCCACAGGGGGCGTTCAGCCCCAGCATTTT

V gene: TRBV7-9
clone size: .
J gene: TRBJ2-2
D gene: TRBD1
CDR3 protein: CASSPRQGRDTGELFF
CDR3 DNA: TGTGCCAGCAGCCCCCGACAGGGGAGAGACACCGGGGAGCTGTTTTTT

V gene: TRBV2
clone size: many
J gene: TRBJ2-5
D gene: .
CDR3 protein: CASSGTDRPETQYF
CDR3 DNA: TGTGCCAGCAGTGGGACAGACCGCCCCGAGACCCAGTACTTC

V gene: TRBV6-1
clone size: many
J gene: TRBJ1-5
D gene: .
CDR3 protein: CASSPPRGAQPQHF
CDR3 DNA: TGTGCCAGCAGCCCCCCCCGGGGGGCTCAGCCCCAGCATTTT

V gene: TRBV28
clone size: .
J gene: TRBJ2-1
D gene: .
CDR3 protein: CASSLFINSYNEQFF
CDR3 DNA: TGTGCCAGCAGTTTGTTTATTAACTCCTACAATGAGCAGTTCTTC

V gene: TRBV2
clone size: many
J gene: TRBJ2-4
D gene: .
CDR3 protein: CASWAADKNIQYF
CDR3 DNA: TGTGCCAGCTGGGCAGCAGATAAAAACATTCAGTACTTC

V gene: TRBV4-3
clone size: few
J gene: TRBJ2-1
D gene: TRBD2
CDR3 protein: CASSQEKRLAYSYNEQFF
CDR3 DNA: TGCGCCAGCAGCCAAGAAAAGAGACTAGCGTACTCCTACAATGAGCAGTTCTTC

V gene: TRBV27
clone size: many
J gene: TRBJ1-4
D gene: TRBD1
CDR3 protein: CASSLTGANEKLFF
CDR3 DNA: TGTGCCAGCAGTTTAACAGGGGCTAATGAAAAACTGTTTTTT

V gene: TRBV3-1
clone size: few
J gene: TRBJ1-6
D gene: .
CDR3 protein: CASSQDYKAAYNSPLHF
CDR3 DNA: TGTGCCAGCAGCCAAGATTATAAGGCAGCCTATAATTCACCCCTCCACTTT

V gene: TRBV10-3
clone size: many
J gene: TRBJ2-7
D gene: .
CDR3 protein: CAITPGEVSYEQYF
CDR3 DNA: TGTGCCATCACCCCAGGGGAAGTCTCCTACGAGCAGTACTTC

V gene: TRBV29-1
clone size: many
J gene: TRBJ2-7
D gene: .
CDR3 protein: CSVVFHYEQYF
CDR3 DNA: TGCAGCGTTGTTTTTCACTACGAGCAGTACTTC

V gene: TRBV15
clone size: many
J gene: TRBJ1-3
D gene: .
CDR3 protein: CATAGLYSGNTIYF
CDR3 DNA: TGTGCCACTGCCGGACTCTACTCTGGAAACACCATATATTTT

V gene: TRBV6-5
clone size: few
J gene: TRBJ1-5
D gene: .
CDR3 protein: CASSYSRGVLQPQHF
CDR3 DNA: TGTGCCAGCAGTTACTCGCGAGGGGTCTTACAGCCCCAGCATTTT

V gene: TRBV24-1
clone size: many
J gene: TRBJ2-1
D gene: .
CDR3 protein: CATSDSSSDLGNEQFF
CDR3 DNA: TGTGCCACCAGTGACTCTTCTAGCGATCTCGGCAATGAGCAGTTCTTC

V gene: TRBV7-8
clone size: .
J gene: TRBJ1-4
D gene: TRBD1
CDR3 protein: CASSWDRGDEKLFF
CDR3 DNA: TGTGCCAGCAGCTGGGACAGGGGGGATGAAAAACTGTTTTTT

V gene: TRBV20-1
clone size: many
J gene: TRBJ2-5
D gene: TRBD2
CDR3 protein: CSARILGLAGHQETQYF
CDR3 DNA: TGCAGTGCTAGAATACTCGGACTAGCGGGACACCAAGAGACCCAGTACTTC

V gene: TRBV6-1
clone size: many
J gene: TRBJ2-7
D gene: .
CDR3 protein: CASSPPVGGIEQYF
CDR3 DNA: TGTGCCAGCAGCCCACCCGTTGGGGGGATCGAGCAGTACTTC

V gene: TRBV20-1
clone size: .
J gene: TRBJ1-5
D gene: .
CDR3 protein: CSAGLPGRDQPQHF
CDR3 DNA: TGCAGTGCTGGGCTCCCGGGAAGGGATCAGCCCCAGCATTTT

V gene: TRBV29-1
clone size: many
J gene: TRBJ2-7
D gene: TRBD1
CDR3 protein: CSVEDPDREGYEQYF
CDR3 DNA: TGCAGCGTTGAAGATCCCGACAGGGAAGGCTACGAGCAGTACTTC

V gene: TRBV7-2
clone size: few
J gene: TRBJ2-7
D gene: .
CDR3 protein: CASSLTFLSYEQYF
CDR3 DNA: TGTGCCAGCAGCTTAACATTCCTCTCCTACGAGCAGTACTTC

V gene: TRBV29-1
clone size: many
J gene: TRBJ2-7
D gene: TRBD1
CDR3 protein: CSVAEGANEQYF
CDR3 DNA: TGCAGCGTTGCCGAGGGGGCCAACGAGCAGTACTTC

V gene: TRBV4-3
clone size: many
J gene: TRBJ1-1
D gene: .
CDR3 protein: CASSQGVGGFEAFF
CDR3 DNA: TGCGCCAGCAGCCAAGGCGTGGGGGGTTTTGAAGCTTTCTTT

V gene: TRBV27
clone size: .
J gene: TRBJ2-3
D gene: TRBD2
CDR3 protein: CASGLGSGGQPSTDTQYF
CDR3 DNA: TGTGCCAGCGGTTTAGGTAGCGGGGGCCAGCCCTCCACAGATACGCAGTATTTT

V gene: TRBV11-2
clone size: .
J gene: TRBJ2-7
D gene: .
CDR3 protein: CASSLDPGGVDEQYF
CDR3 DNA: TGTGCCAGCAGCTTAGACCCGGGTGGGGTCGACGAGCAGTACTTC

V gene: TRBV4-3
clone size: .
J gene: TRBJ1-2
D gene: .
CDR3 protein: CASSQDFGRTNYGYTF
CDR3 DNA: TGCGCCAGCAGCCAAGATTTCGGTCGAACTAACTATGGCTACACCTTC

V gene: TRBV20-1
clone size: many
J gene: TRBJ1-1
D gene: TRBD1
CDR3 protein: CSARESDRSGTEAFF
CDR3 DNA: TGCAGTGCTAGAGAATCGGACAGGTCGGGCACTGAAGCTTTCTTT